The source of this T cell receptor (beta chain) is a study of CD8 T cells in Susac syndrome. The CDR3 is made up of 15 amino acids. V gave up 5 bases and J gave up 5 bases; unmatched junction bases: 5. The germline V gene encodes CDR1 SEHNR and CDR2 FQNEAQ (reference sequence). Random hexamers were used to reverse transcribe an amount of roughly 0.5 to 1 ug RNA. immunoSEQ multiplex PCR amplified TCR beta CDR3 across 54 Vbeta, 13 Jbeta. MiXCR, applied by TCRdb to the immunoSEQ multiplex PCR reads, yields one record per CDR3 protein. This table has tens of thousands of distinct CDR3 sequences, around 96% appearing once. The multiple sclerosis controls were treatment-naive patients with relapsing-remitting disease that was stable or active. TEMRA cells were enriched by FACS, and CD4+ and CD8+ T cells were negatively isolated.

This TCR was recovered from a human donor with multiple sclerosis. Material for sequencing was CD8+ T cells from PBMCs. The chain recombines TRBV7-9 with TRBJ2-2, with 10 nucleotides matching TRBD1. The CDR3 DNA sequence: TGTGCCAGCAGCGGGCAGGACAGGGGGACCGGGGAGCTGTTTTTT. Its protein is CASSGQDRGTGELFF.